This entry concerns a single T cell receptor beta chain. The sample originates from a study of blood T cell repertoires in COVID-19. Study at large: PBMCs, B-cell-depleted T cells, or T cells were the source of the cDNA or gDNA that made up the material.

Germline values: CDR1 SNHLY, CDR2 FYNNEI. The CDR3 sequence is 19 residues long. The V end lost 6 bases, the J end lost 1 base, and 27 bases lay between the germline ends. Original data processing: Reference gene primer amplification yielded estimated nucleated cell counts. The method was immunoSEQ multiplex PCR; TCRdb's version includes in-frame clones alone and lacks a portion of them. That table is the source of V, J and clone size, and D and trimming were worked out from the DNA. The sample includes tens of thousands of clones, approximately 86% of them seen just once. This TCR came from a woman older than 75 in a cohort sampled during active or convalescent COVID-19. Sample: peripheral blood. The V gene is TRBV2, the J gene TRBJ1-2; D possibly corresponds to TRBD1 (5 bases). The CDR3 nucleotides read TGTGCCAGCAGGGGCCCCCGGTCGGTACAGGCCCGCTTTAACTATGGCTACACCTTC. This translates into CASRGPRSVQARFNYGYTF.